Below are 24 T cell receptor beta chains sequenced from a single sample in a study of T-cell reconstitution after alpha-beta-depleted transplantation in children. TCRbeta library preparation incorporated unique molecular identifiers. TCRdb recomputed calls from the PCR reads with MiXCR, one row per CDR3 protein. The sample holds about 250,000 distinct CDR3 sequences, more than 20% seen once. The sequenced sample was PBMCs, mostly from graft donor cells, obtained 360 days after TCRalphabeta/CD19-depleted stem cell transplant. The receptors shown here come from a female patient aged 2 to 10 who had a stem cell transplant for congenital amegakaryocytic thrombocytopenia, so the T cells may come from the graft donor.

This clonotype came up a few times. J is TRBJ1-2 and V is TRBV18; 10 bases are shared with TRBD1. CDR3 length equals 16 residues. Germline V gives CDR1 KGHSH, CDR2 LQKENI. V lost 3 bases to trimming and J lost 4 bases; unmatched junction nucleotides: 8. The CDR3 spells CASSPTGGGTPYGYTF. The CDR3 DNA sequence: TGTGCCAGCTCACCGACAGGGGGCGGAACCCCCTATGGCTACACCTTC.

This rearrangement joins TRBV12-3 or TRBV12-4 to TRBJ1-1; D is ambiguous. The CDR3 runs 12 residues. Trimming removed 3 bases from V and 3 bases from J, with 5 bases in between. Here the CDR3 reads CASSFVHTEAFF. In DNA, the CDR3 is TGTGCCAGCAGTTTTGTTCACACTGAAGCTTTCTTT.

The CDR3 DNA reads TGCAGCGTTGAAGGCCTTGGTAGGCAGGGGAAACCAGATACGCAGTATTTT. As protein: CSVEGLGRQGKPDTQYF. The gene calls are TRBV29-1 and TRBJ2-3, with D tentatively TRBD1 (6 bases). V was clipped by 1 base and J by 4 bases, with 21 bases between them. CDR1 SQVTM and CDR2 ANQGSEA come from the germline V gene. This CDR3 comprises 17 residues.

The chain carries TRBV12-3 or TRBV12-4 and TRBJ2-2; D is unresolved. V lost 2 bases to trimming and J lost 1 base, with 17 bases between them. The CDR3 loop spans 18 amino acids. In nucleotides, the CDR3 is TGTGCCAGCAGTTTATTGAGGCGACGGTCCCAGAACACCGGGGAGCTGTTTTTT. This sequence encodes CASSLLRRRSQNTGELFF.

In its sample, this clonotype was seen a few times. The V call is TRBV18, the J call TRBJ2-1; D is unresolved. The germline V gene encodes CDR1 KGHSH and CDR2 LQKENI. The CDR3 has 15 residues. With 6 bases removed from V and 4 bases from J, the gap between germline ends came to 16 bases. The CDR3, as DNA: TGTGCCAGCTCCACTGGGTCTGGGCCTTACAATGAGCAGTTCTTC. Translated: CASSTGSGPYNEQFF.

The table lists this clonotype with many counts. The genes are TRBV5-5 and TRBJ2-1; tentatively, D is TRBD1 or TRBD2 (5 bases each). This CDR3 has 12 residues. Germline V gene lookup returns CDR1 SGHKS and CDR2 YYEKEE (reference sequence). V shed 3 bases and J shed 4 bases, with 5 bases lying between them. The CDR3 is CASSWGYNEQFF. Here the CDR3 DNA reads TGTGCCAGCAGCTGGGGGTACAATGAGCAGTTCTTC.

This clonotype has a handful of counts. The chain uses TRBV5-6 and TRBJ2-7, with D possibly TRBD1 on 6 matching bases. CDR3 length equals 13 residues. Germline V gives CDR1 SGHDT, CDR2 YYEEEE. V was clipped by 6 bases and J by 2 bases, with 12 bases between them. This CDR3 reads CASTQGSPYEQYF. As DNA, the CDR3 is TGTGCCAGCACACAGGGCTCACCCTACGAGCAGTACTTC.

Here the CDR3 DNA reads TGCGCCAGCAGCTGGAGCACCGGGGAGCTGTTTTTT. This codes for CASSWSTGELFF. V usage is TRBV5-1 and J usage is TRBJ2-2; D not certain. The CDR3 has 12 residues. Looked up from germline, CDR1 is SGHRS and CDR2 is YFSETQ. The V end was cut by 3 bases, the J end by 4 bases, with 4 bases between.

This clonotype occurred a few times. This chain links TRBV12-3 or TRBV12-4 with TRBJ2-7; D is uncertain. With 1 base removed from V and 5 bases from J, the gap between germline ends came to 9 bases. This CDR3 is 13 amino acids long. The CDR3 is CASSLVAVHEQYF. The CDR3 nucleotides are TGTGCCAGCAGTTTAGTTGCGGTCCACGAGCAGTACTTC.

This clonotype was observed a handful of times. V usage is TRBV25-1 and J usage is TRBJ2-3, with unresolved D. V lost 3 bases and J lost 0, with 10 bases in between. The CDR3 has 15 residues. Germline loops: CDR1 MGHDK, CDR2 SYGVNS. The CDR3 protein is CASSDLGESTDTQYF. Written as DNA, the CDR3 is TGTGCCAGCAGTGATCTTGGGGAAAGCACAGATACGCAGTATTTT.

This rearrangement joins TRBV6-1 to TRBJ2-3; 11 bases align to TRBD2. The CDR3 spans 14 residues. The germline V gene encodes CDR1 MNHNS and CDR2 SASEGT. Unmatched junction bases numbered 8, after V lost 10 bases and J lost 5 bases. The CDR3 reads CAIRVAGGEDTQYF. The CDR3 nucleotides read TGTGCCATCAGGGTAGCGGGAGGGGAAGATACGCAGTATTTT.

This chain connects TRBV28 to TRBJ2-2; D tentatively fits TRBD1 or TRBD2 (5 bases each). The V and J ends lost 1 base and 5 bases respectively, with 20 bases between them. Germline assignment: CDR1 MDHEN and CDR2 SYDVKM. The CDR3 extends over 18 amino acids. The chain's CDR3 is CASSLLFTGTATTGELFF. The CDR3 nucleotides are TGTGCCAGCAGTTTATTGTTCACCGGGACCGCGACGACCGGGGAGCTGTTTTTT.

J is TRBJ2-2 and V is TRBV5-1; perhaps D is TRBD1 or TRBD2 (6 bases each). The CDR3 length is 15 residues. The germline CDR1 and CDR2 sequences are SGHRS and YFSETQ. V lost 6 bases and J lost 1, with 13 bases in between. As DNA, the CDR3 is TGCGCCAGCACACAGGGACTCAGGAACACCGGGGAGCTGTTTTTT. It codes for CASTQGLRNTGELFF.

The chain has TRBV4-3 and TRBJ2-1; D unresolved. Trimming removed 1 base at V and 7 bases at J, with 20 bases between. The CDR3 has 17 amino acids. Germline values: CDR1 LGHNA, CDR2 YSLEER. CDR3 nucleotides: TGCGCCAGCAGCCAAGTCCCCATGGGCGGCCCGCAGAATGAGCAGTTCTTC. Translated, it gives CASSQVPMGGPQNEQFF.

This chain connects TRBV5-6 to TRBJ2-4, with a weak D call TRBD1 (5 bases). With 7 bases removed from V and 7 bases from J, the gap between germline ends came to 12 bases. CDR3 length: 12 residues. Per the germline V gene, CDR1 is SGHDT and CDR2 is YYEEEE. Here the CDR3 DNA reads TGTGCCAGCCAGGGCGGTCTGAACATTCAGTACTTC. It is translated as CASQGGLNIQYF. Full variable domain (missing parts from reference TRBV5-6 and TRBJ2-4): DAGVTQSPTHLIKTRGQQVTLRCSPKSGHDTVSWYQQALGQGPQFIFQYYEEEERQRGNFPDRFSGHQFPNYSSELNVNALLLGDSALYLCASQGGLNIQYFGAGTRLSVL.

The chain combines TRBV7-9 with TRBJ1-1, with 7 bases fitting TRBD1. Trimming took 5 bases from V and 7 from J; bases not matched to a gene: 7. Germline loops: CDR1 SEHNR, CDR2 FQNEAQ (reference sequence). The CDR3 runs to 13 residues. CDR3 sequence (DNA): TGTGCCAGCAGCCCCATAGACAGGGATGAAGCTTTCTTT. This codes for CASSPIDRDEAFF.

V and J are TRBV28 and TRBJ2-4; the D gene could be TRBD1 or TRBD2 (6 bases each). This CDR3 is built from 15 residues. Trimming cost V 1 base and J 6 bases, with 13 bases left between them. CDR1 and CDR2 from the germline V gene are MDHEN and SYDVKM. This CDR3 reads CASSLFGGPGNIQYF. DNA for the CDR3: TGTGCCAGCAGTTTATTTGGGGGGCCCGGAAACATTCAGTACTTC.

V usage is TRBV12-3 or TRBV12-4 and J usage is TRBJ2-5, with unresolved D. This CDR3 has 11 amino acids. Trimming removed 8 bases from V and 5 bases from J, with 9 bases in between. The CDR3 reads CASVGSETQYF. The CDR3, as DNA: TGTGCCAGCGTGGGCTCGGAGACCCAGTACTTC.

The genes are TRBV7-2 and TRBJ1-3, with D unresolved. Germline V CDR1 and CDR2: SGHTA, FQGNSA. CDR3 length: 15 residues. Trimming left V 5 bases short and J 0 bases short, with 11 bases between. The CDR3 nucleotides read TGTGCCAGCAGCCCTGTAACATACTCTGGAAACACCATATATTTT. Its translation: CASSPVTYSGNTIYF.

This chain joins TRBV6-5 and TRBJ2-7; the match to TRBD1 covers 8 bases. Germline assignment: CDR1 MNHEY and CDR2 SVGAGI. Losses at the gene ends were 6 bases for V and 2 bases for J; bases not matched to a gene: 9. This CDR3 has 15 amino acids. This CDR3 is CASSPDREVAYEQYF. CDR3 nucleotide sequence: TGTGCCAGCAGCCCGGACAGGGAAGTAGCCTACGAGCAGTACTTC.

This chain links TRBV29-1 with TRBJ1-1; D possibly corresponds to TRBD1 (5 bases). Germline CDR1 is SQVTM and CDR2 is ANQGSEA. Trimming stripped 6 bases from V and 6 bases from J, with 14 bases between. This CDR3 has 12 residues. The CDR3 nucleotides read TGCAGCGTCGAGGAGGGACTCGCTGAAGCTTTCTTT. Encoded protein: CSVEEGLAEAFF.

This sequence joins TRBV2 and TRBJ2-7; D ambiguous. V dropped 0 bases and J dropped 3 bases, with 12 bases sitting between them. There are 15 residues in the CDR3. Germline CDR1 SNHLY, CDR2 FYNNEI. CDR3 residues: CASSEARSRYYEQYF. CDR3 sequence (DNA): TGTGCCAGCAGTGAAGCGCGCTCTAGATACTACGAGCAGTACTTC.

Notes on this clonotype: An end of the junction differs from the germline gene, which may be a read error. V is TRBV6-5 and J is TRBJ1-6; 7 bases match TRBD1. This CDR3 contains 15 residues. Germline V CDR1 and CDR2: MNHEY, SVGAGI. CDR3 amino acids: CAISYYAGGNSPLHF. Here the CDR3 DNA reads TGTGCCATCAGTTACTATGCAGGGGGAAATTCACCCCTCCACTTT.

This clonotype was recorded a few times. The chain has TRBV25-1 and TRBJ2-5, with 8 bases identical to TRBD2. Germline CDR1 reads MGHDK; CDR2 reads SYGVNS. The trim removed 3 bases at V and 0 bases at J, leaving 3 bases unmatched. The CDR3 is made up of 15 amino acids. CDR3 DNA sequence: TGTGCCAGCAGTGATCTTAGCGGGGACCAAGAGACCCAGTACTTC. Amino acids: CASSDLSGDQETQYF.